This record covers a single T cell receptor (beta chain). Its cognate antigen is unknown. This sample was taken from a study of T-cell memory formation after mild COVID-19. The length of the CDR3 is 15 residues. V lost 3 bases and J 3 bases, leaving 14 bases between the germline ends. Germline V gene data show CDR1 as SGHRS and CDR2 as YFSETQ. TCRdb independently ran MiXCR on the 5' RACE reads; one entry per CDR3 protein. Among 150,000 to 200,000 distinct CDR3 sequences, roughly 14% were seen once, and the ten largest hold around 14%. General study results and limits: A subset of responding clones appeared in pre-infection memory, suggesting cross-reactive memory joined.

The chain employs TRBV5-1 and TRBJ2-3; TRBD2 is a possible D gene (5 bases). The sample taken for sequencing was PBMCs or a T cell subset sorted from them (not recorded which). This clonotype was obtained from an adult woman who had mild COVID-19 (a few samples of this study predate the infection). Cell type and time point are not known. The chain's CDR3 is CASSWNGGITDTQYF. The CDR3 bases are TGCGCCAGCAGCTGGAATGGAGGTATAACAGATACGCAGTATTTT.